This T cell receptor beta chain was captured in a study of Ad26.COV2.S vaccination and SARS-CoV-2 variants. Treatment reported: some 19 received Ad26.COV2.S at low or high dose, single or two shots; about 5 received placebo; per-sample allocation not given. Sampling took place 63 days after the first vaccine or placebo injection. Immunization relied on an Ad26 vector, which expressed Wuhan-strain SARS-CoV-2 spike. This table comes from immunoSEQ multiplex PCR, and its TCRdb copy is limited to in-frame clones, with some not included. The repertoire consists of around 450,000 clones, with roughly nine tenths occurring once and the leading ten covering 1.5% to 2%. This receptor was taken from a person aged 18-65 years who received the Ad26.COV2.S COVID-19 vaccine or a placebo. The sample consisted of peripheral blood, taken in a trial of Ad26.COV2.S vaccine versus placebo.

The CDR3 DNA sequence: TGCAGCGTACCCCGGGACAGGGTAAGGGGGACTGAAGCTTTCTTT. Translation: CSVPRDRVRGTEAFF. V is TRBV29-1 and J is TRBJ1-1, with 9 bases fitting TRBD1. There are 15 residues in the CDR3. Germline V gene sequence: CDR1 SQVTM, CDR2 ANQGSEA. The V gene end was trimmed by 6 bases and the J gene end by 5 bases; junction bases not matched to a gene: 13.